The next 15 T cell receptor beta chains were all read from a single sample in a study of T cell responses to AZD1222 COVID-19 vaccine. Profiling relied on immunoSEQ multiplex PCR, and the TCRdb table lists in-frame clones only, not all of them. The table records about 78,000 clones, nearly 90% of them present only once. This specimen was peripheral blood, taken on day 0 of MenACWY control vaccination. The receptors were gathered from an adult in good health.

The CDR3 is CASSPGQGVWSPLHF. The DNA for the CDR3 is TGTGCCAGCAGTCCAGGACAGGGGGTTTGGTCACCCCTCCACTTT. This chain links TRBV6-2 or TRBV6-3 with TRBJ1-6; the match to TRBD1 covers 10 bases. Germline CDR1 reads MNHEY; CDR2 reads SVGEGT. V shed 5 bases and J 10 bases; nucleotides not matched to a gene: 8. This CDR3 spans 15 amino acids.

J is TRBJ1-1 and V is TRBV7-8; D is possibly TRBD1 (5 bases). The CDR3 is 15 residues long. Deletions cut 1 base from V and 0 bases from J, with 9 bases between. Germline-derived CDR1 and CDR2 are SGHVS and FQNEAQ. CDR3 nucleotide sequence: TGTGCCAGCAGCTTAGATTTCAGGGTGAACACTGAAGCTTTCTTT. This codes for CASSLDFRVNTEAFF.

CDR3 region: CASSFNSGGYTF. In DNA form, the CDR3 reads TGTGCCAGCAGCTTCAACAGCGGCGGCTACACCTTC. The chain uses TRBV5-6 and TRBJ1-2; no definite D call. Trimming took 2 bases from V and 8 from J, leaving 10 bases between them. CDR1 and CDR2 from the germline V gene are SGHDT and YYEEEE. CDR3 length: 12 amino acids.

The chain links TRBV9 to TRBJ2-7; no clear D gene. The CDR3 spans 15 residues. V was trimmed by 3 bases and J by 1 base, leaving 14 bases between them. Germline CDR1 reads SGDLS; CDR2 reads YYNGEE. This CDR3 is CASSDGLDGSYEQYF. The CDR3 nucleotides are TGTGCCAGCAGCGACGGATTGGACGGGTCCTACGAGCAGTACTTC.

The chain is built from TRBV19 and TRBJ1-5; TRBD1 matches at 11 bases. Unmatched junction bases numbered 6, after V lost 4 bases and J lost 4 bases. The CDR3 totals 16 residues. Per germline, CDR1 LNHDA and CDR2 SQIVND (reference sequence). CDR3 in DNA: TGTGCCAGTAGTACTCGGACAGGGGGCGGGAATCAGCCCCAGCATTTT. Protein sequence: CASSTRTGGGNQPQHF.

The rearrangement joins TRBV12-3 or TRBV12-4 to TRBJ1-5; D uncertain. The CDR3 covers 13 residues. Trimming stripped 6 bases from V and 0 bases from J, with 6 bases between. CDR3 DNA: TGTGCCAGCAGATTAATTAGCAATCAGCCCCAGCATTTT. Translating it yields CASRLISNQPQHF.

CDR3 in amino acids: CASSQEGGGGVNIQYF. The CDR3 region has the DNA TGCGCCAGCAGCCAAGAGGGGGGCGGCGGAGTAAACATTCAGTACTTC. V gene TRBV4-1 combines with J gene TRBJ2-4; D is possibly TRBD1 or TRBD2 (6 bases each). The V gene's germline CDR1 is MGHRA and CDR2 YSYEKL. The germline V and J ends were trimmed by 0 bases and 6 bases, with 15 bases remaining between them. The CDR3 has 16 amino acids.

This clone was picked up one time. V usage is TRBV7-9 and J usage is TRBJ2-7; 9 nucleotides match TRBD1. Germline V lookup: CDR1 SEHNR, CDR2 FQNEAQ (reference sequence). The CDR3 has 14 amino acids. After removal of 7 bases from V and 4 bases from J, the junction contained 8 bases not matched to a gene. In DNA form, the CDR3 reads TGTGCCAGCATGTCCGGGACAGGGTTATACGAGCAGTACTTC. It codes for CASMSGTGLYEQYF.

The J gene is TRBJ2-1, the V gene TRBV5-1; 8 nucleotides align to TRBD2. Germline V CDR1 and CDR2: SGHRS, YFSETQ. Losses at the gene ends were 2 bases for V and 8 bases for J; bases not matched to a gene: 15. The CDR3 has 17 residues. CDR3 protein: CASSFGKSGGPRDEQFF. The CDR3 DNA is TGCGCCAGCAGCTTTGGGAAGAGCGGGGGACCGAGGGATGAGCAGTTCTTC.

This clone showed up just a few times. V usage is TRBV7-9 and J usage is TRBJ1-2, with D unresolved. Germline V gene lookup returns CDR1 SEHNR and CDR2 FQNEAQ (reference sequence). Trimming removed 4 bases from V and 5 bases from J, with 11 bases in between. The CDR3 contains 13 residues. This chain's CDR3 is CASSSGHTYGYTF. CDR3 nucleotide sequence: TGTGCCAGCAGCTCTGGGCATACATATGGCTACACCTTC. Drawing the rest from reference TRBV7-9 and TRBJ1-2, the complete variable domain is DTGVSQNPRHKITKRGQNVTFRCDPISEHNRLYWYRQTLGQGPEFLTYFQNEAQLEKSRLLSDRFSAERPKGSFSTLEIQRTEQGDSAMYLCASSSGHTYGYTFGSGTRLTVV.

The table lists this clone with a count of one. The V gene is TRBV4-1, the J gene TRBJ2-7, with 8 bases lining up with TRBD2. This CDR3 is 17 amino acids long. The V segment lost 0 bases and the J segment 6 bases; nucleotides outside the gene matches: 13. Germline values: CDR1 MGHRA, CDR2 YSYEKL. CDR3 protein: CASSQDVGGGMRGEQYF. DNA for the CDR3: TGCGCCAGCAGCCAAGATGTAGGCGGGGGGATGCGGGGCGAGCAGTACTTC.

The CDR3 DNA reads as TGTGCCAGCAGCGCCTCAGGGGGCGCGTGGAATTCACCCCTCCACTTT. It specifies CASSASGGAWNSPLHF. The chain links TRBV9 to TRBJ1-6, with 8 bases aligning to TRBD1. Trimming at V came to 3 bases and at J to 7 bases, leaving 9 bases not matched to a gene. This CDR3 is 16 amino acids long. Looked up from germline, CDR1 is SGDLS and CDR2 is YYNGEE.

The chain links TRBV27 to TRBJ2-1; TRBD2 is a possible D gene (6 bases). This CDR3 has 13 residues. The ends were cut back, 8 bases at V and 4 bases at J, with 12 bases in the middle. Germline assignment: CDR1 MNHEY and CDR2 SMNVEV (reference sequence). The chain's CDR3 is CASGSGNYNEQFF. In DNA, the CDR3 is TGTGCCAGCGGTAGCGGAAATTACAATGAGCAGTTCTTC.

This sequence joins TRBV7-8 and TRBJ1-2; 7 nucleotides agree with TRBD1. The CDR3 runs 15 residues. CDR1 is SGHVS, CDR2 FQNEAQ, per germline. Trimming took 3 bases from V and 5 from J; bases not matched to a gene: 9. The CDR3 here is CASSFADRVGYGYTF. CDR3 in DNA: TGTGCCAGCAGCTTCGCAGACAGGGTTGGATATGGCTACACCTTC.

The gene calls are TRBV19 and TRBJ1-2; D remains ambiguous. Trimming removed 7 bases from V and 6 bases from J, with 15 bases in between. Germline V gene data show CDR1 as LNHDA and CDR2 as SQIVND (reference sequence). The CDR3 sequence is 13 residues long. CDR3 nucleotide sequence: TGTGCCAGTACCCCACCGGGAGGAAATGGCTACACCTTC. It codes for CASTPPGGNGYTF.